The T cell receptor (beta chain) under discussion was sequenced for a study of T cells after yellow fever vaccination. The wider study: Those fractions that held only low numbers of cells were prepared using the SMART-Seq v4 Ultra Low Input RNA kit. Study outcomes and limitations: Post-booster samples contained most primary-vaccination clones (approximately 97% CD4, around 89% CD8). Abundant clonotypes from the bulk population could contaminate FACS-sorted repertoires.

The V segment lost 7 bases and the J segment 5 bases; nucleotides outside the gene matches: 4. This CDR3 spans 13 amino acids. Per the germline V gene, CDR1 is SGHTA and CDR2 is FQGNSA. This clonotype was detected only a few times. As yet, its antigen is unknown. A universal primer site and UMIs were added as TCR cDNA was made by 5'RACE template switching. TCRdb analysed the 5' RACE reads with MiXCR anew, one entry per CDR3 protein. Here the sample spans about 310,000 distinct CDR3 sequences, more than 3% being singletons. The V gene is TRBV7-2, the J gene TRBJ2-1, with TRBD1 matching 8 bases. Source: PBMCs, taken on the day of the yellow fever booster vaccination. The clonotype originates from a man aged 18-30 years who received the YFV17D yellow fever vaccine. The CDR3 nucleotides read TGTGCCAGCAAACAGGGGGGAGACAATGAGCAGTTCTTC. Its protein product is CASKQGGDNEQFF. Full variable domain (missing parts from reference TRBV7-2 and TRBJ2-1): GAGVSQSPSNKVTEKGKDVELRCDPISGHTALYWYRQSLGQGLEFLIYFQGNSAPDKSGLPSDRFSAERTGGSVSTLTIQRTQQEDSAVYLCASKQGGDNEQFFGPGTRLTVL.